The rows below give T cell receptor beta chains drawn from one sample of a study of blood T cell repertoires in COVID-19. Using immunoSEQ multiplex PCR, the repertoire was profiled, and TCRdb retains in-frame clones only, with some absent. This sample has under 200,000 clones, with approximately 87% found just once. The sequenced sample consisted of peripheral blood. The receptors derive from a woman in her 70s with COVID-19, enrolled during active disease. Each CDR3 is given with its conserved first and last residue. Fields, in order: D gene, J gene, V gene, clone size, CDR3 protein, CDR3 DNA. D genes are given only for firm matches. Expanded clones get a size class; other rows say once, few or many, or leave the size out.

>TRBD1|TRBJ2-7|TRBV7-9|-
CASSLGDRALREQYF
TGTGCCAGCAGCTTAGGGGACAGGGCCCTGAGGGAGCAGTACTTC
>TRBD1|TRBJ2-3|TRBV7-9|few
CASSLLARTGGVDTQYF
TGTGCCAGCAGCTTATTAGCTCGGACAGGGGGCGTTGATACGCAGTATTTT
>TRBD1|TRBJ2-5|TRBV19|-
CATSQGVLGQYF
TGTGCCACCTCGCAGGGGGTCCTGGGCCAGTACTTC
>TRBD2|TRBJ2-6|TRBV5-6|-
CASSSTSGGAGANVLTF
TGTGCCAGCAGCTCCACTAGCGGGGGGGCTGGGGCCAACGTCCTGACTTTC
>-|TRBJ1-5|TRBV5-1|-
CASSLEGGDQPQHF
TGCGCCAGCAGCTTGGAGGGAGGGGACCAGCCCCAGCATTTT
>-|TRBJ2-1|TRBV7-2|few
CASSLAPGYNEQFF
TGTGCCAGCAGCTTAGCGCCCGGCTACAATGAGCAGTTCTTC
>-|TRBJ1-4|TRBV4-2|-
CASSQETATNEKLFF
TGTGCCAGCAGCCAAGAGACAGCAACTAATGAAAAACTGTTTTTT
>-|TRBJ2-1|TRBV7-3|-
CASSLYERPYNEQFF
TGTGCCAGCAGCTTATACGAGCGCCCCTACAATGAGCAGTTCTTC
>-|TRBJ1-1|TRBV19|-
CASTFTGYTEAFF
TGTGCCAGTACTTTTACAGGGTACACTGAAGCTTTCTTT
>TRBD1|TRBJ2-5|TRBV9|-
CASSVDRGGGETQYF
TGTGCCAGCAGCGTTGACAGGGGTGGAGGGGAGACCCAGTACTTC
>-|TRBJ1-5|TRBV20-1|-
CSASRQDHQPQHF
TGCAGTGCTAGTCGCCAGGATCATCAGCCCCAGCATTTT
>TRBD1|TRBJ1-1|TRBV12-3/TRBV12-4|-
CASSQDRGAFF
TGTGCCAGCAGCCAGGACAGGGGGGCTTTCTTT
>-|TRBJ1-1|TRBV6-2/TRBV6-3|-
CASSPPGHLNTEAFF
TGTGCCAGCAGTCCCCCGGGACACTTGAACACTGAAGCTTTCTTT
>-|TRBJ1-3|TRBV12-3/TRBV12-4|-
CASSYFQGNTIYF
TGTGCCAGCAGTTATTTCCAGGGAAACACCATATATTTT
>TRBD2|TRBJ2-1|TRBV10-1|-
CASTKTSGGIVEQFF
TGCGCCAGCACTAAGACTAGCGGGGGGATAGTTGAGCAGTTCTTC
>-|TRBJ2-7|TRBV6-2/TRBV6-3|-
CASSYDQGHEQYF
TGTGCCAGCAGTTACGATCAGGGCCACGAGCAGTACTTC
>-|TRBJ1-1|TRBV5-8|-
CASSFDPRARQEKAFF
TGTGCCAGCAGCTTCGATCCGAGAGCCCGACAGGAGAAAGCTTTCTTT
>-|TRBJ1-2|TRBV2|-
CASSGEAGANYGYTF
TGTGCCAGCAGTGGGGAAGCGGGAGCGAACTATGGCTACACCTTC
>-|TRBJ1-1|TRBV5-1|-
CASSVAIGGNTEAFF
TGCGCCAGCAGCGTGGCAATCGGGGGGAACACTGAAGCTTTCTTT
>TRBD2|TRBJ2-5|TRBV10-3|once
CAISESSSGGQETQYF
TGTGCCATCAGTGAGTCATCTAGCGGGGGGCAAGAGACCCAGTACTTC
>TRBD2|TRBJ2-4|TRBV7-3|-
CASSLNGGGSGGPPTIQYF
TGTGCCAGCAGCTTAAACGGTGGCGGTAGCGGGGGCCCACCCACCATTCAGTACTTC
>-|TRBJ2-7|TRBV7-9|-
CASSFRDEQYF
TGTGCCAGCAGCTTTAGAGACGAGCAGTACTTC
>-|TRBJ1-2|TRBV25-1|-
CATPDPHRLDYGYTF
TGTGCCACTCCCGACCCTCATAGACTTGACTATGGCTACACCTTC
>TRBD1|TRBJ1-6|TRBV2|-
CASSPGQEISPLHF
TGTGCCAGCAGCCCGGGACAGGAGATTTCACCCCTCCACTTT
>TRBD1|TRBJ1-4|TRBV30|few
CAWSFRRTGANEKLFF
TGTGCCTGGAGTTTCCGCAGGACAGGGGCTAATGAAAAACTGTTTTTT
>TRBD2|TRBJ2-5|TRBV5-6|-
CASSLLGLAGRETQYF
TGTGCCAGCAGCTTGCTGGGACTAGCGGGGCGGGAGACCCAGTACTTC
>-|TRBJ2-5|TRBV3-1/TRBV3-2|-
CASSQDGLPQETQYF
TGTGCCAGCAGCCAAGATGGACTACCGCAAGAGACCCAGTACTTC
>-|TRBJ1-1|TRBV9|once
CASSVERTVEAFF
TGTGCCAGCAGCGTAGAGAGAACAGTTGAAGCTTTCTTT
>-|TRBJ1-5|TRBV28|few
CASSPQLPNQPQHF
TGTGCCAGCAGTCCACAGCTTCCTAATCAGCCCCAGCATTTT
>-|TRBJ1-2|TRBV19|-
CASIPVGGLGYGYTF
TGTGCCAGTATCCCCGTCGGGGGGCTCGGCTATGGCTACACCTTC
>-|TRBJ2-2|TRBV7-9|-
CASSLTGIDTGELFF
TGTGCCAGCAGCTTAACCGGGATCGACACCGGGGAGCTGTTTTTT